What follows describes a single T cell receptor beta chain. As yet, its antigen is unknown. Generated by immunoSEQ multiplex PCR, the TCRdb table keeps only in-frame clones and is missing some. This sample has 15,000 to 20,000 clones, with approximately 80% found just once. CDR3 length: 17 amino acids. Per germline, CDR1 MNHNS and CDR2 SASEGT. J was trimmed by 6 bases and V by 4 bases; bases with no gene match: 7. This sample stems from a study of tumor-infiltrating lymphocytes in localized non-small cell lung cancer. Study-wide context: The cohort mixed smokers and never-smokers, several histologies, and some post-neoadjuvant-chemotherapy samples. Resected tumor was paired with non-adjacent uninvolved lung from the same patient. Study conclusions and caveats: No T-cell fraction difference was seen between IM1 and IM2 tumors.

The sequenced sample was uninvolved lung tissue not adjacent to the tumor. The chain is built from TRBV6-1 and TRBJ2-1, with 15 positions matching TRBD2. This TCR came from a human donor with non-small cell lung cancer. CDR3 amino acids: CASSVIPGLAGGNEQFF. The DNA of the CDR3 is TGTGCCAGCAGTGTTATTCCGGGACTAGCGGGAGGCAATGAGCAGTTCTTC.